This record looks at one TCR beta chain sequence and its context. Its matching antigen is unknown. The germline V gene encodes CDR1 SGHTA and CDR2 FQGTGA. This CDR3 has 14 amino acids. V was clipped by 0 bases and J by 6 bases, with 12 bases between them. The sample originates from a study of blood T cells in healthy people across ages. The overall study: T cells yielded about one barcoded beta molecule per two cells through template switching. Study-wide results and limits: Age advanced and TCR beta diversity per million T cells fell, roughly linearly. Underestimates were what the diversity estimates from one million T cells were considered to be.

Isolation of PBMCs gave at least 6 million cells per sample. A second PCR, run for roughly 7 to 11 cycles, used a sample-barcoded 5' primer plus a J-beta primer mix. TCRdb called the 5' RACE reads again in MiXCR, with one record for every CDR3 protein. Here the sample spans about a million distinct CDR3 sequences, roughly half being singletons. The source of this sequence is a woman aged 55-70 years in good health. The specimen sequenced was blood. The chain has TRBV7-3 and TRBJ2-7, with a weak D call TRBD2 (5 bases). The CDR3 DNA reads as TGTGCCAGCAGCTTAACGGGAGTAAATTCCGAGCAGTACTTC. Protein: CASSLTGVNSEQYF.